Listed below are T cell receptor beta chains from one sample, sequenced in a study of blood T cell repertoires in COVID-19. Some clones are missing from TCRdb's copy, which holds only in-frame ones; the method was immunoSEQ multiplex PCR. This sample has some 150,000 clones, with 70% to 80% found just once. Material: peripheral blood. These receptors were obtained from an older woman with COVID-19, enrolled during active disease. Each CDR3 is given with its conserved first and last residue. D genes are given only for firm matches. Size tells how often a clone was seen (once, few, many) or the class of an expanded clone, and some rows leave it out.

v_call	clone_size	j_call	d_call	cdr3_nt	cdr3_aa
TRBV19	.	TRBJ1-1	.	TGTGCCAGTAGTATAGACATGAACACTGAAGCTTTCTTT	CASSIDMNTEAFF
TRBV5-6	.	TRBJ1-3	.	TGTGCCAGCAGCGCCCCCCAGGGGAGGGCTGGAAACACCATATATTTT	CASSAPQGRAGNTIYF
TRBV6-2/TRBV6-3	few	TRBJ1-5	TRBD1	TGTGCCAGCAGTAAGGGGCAGGGGGCACAGCCCCAGCATTTT	CASSKGQGAQPQHF
TRBV4-1	.	TRBJ1-2	.	TGCGCCAGCAGCCAAGCAGAACGGAGGGTCCAGACTAACTATGGCTACACCTTC	CASSQAERRVQTNYGYTF
TRBV28	.	TRBJ1-1	TRBD1	TGTGCCAGCAGGGGACAGGGGGCGCGGATGAACACTGAAGCTTTCTTT	CASRGQGARMNTEAFF
TRBV7-3	.	TRBJ2-1	.	TGTGCCAGCAGCATTGGGCTTAATGTGAATGAGCAGTTCTTC	CASSIGLNVNEQFF
TRBV9	.	TRBJ1-1	.	TGTGCCAGCAGCGTAGAACCAACCGGCGGTGGGTCTGAAGCTTTCTTT	CASSVEPTGGGSEAFF
TRBV9	.	TRBJ1-3	.	TGTGCCAGCAGCGTAGGTCAGGGCCTTACCTCTGGAAACACCATATATTTT	CASSVGQGLTSGNTIYF
TRBV4-2	.	TRBJ2-3	TRBD2	TGTGCCAGCAGCCAAGGTGGGGGGGGGACTAGCACAGATACGCAGTATTTT	CASSQGGGGTSTDTQYF
TRBV5-1	.	TRBJ1-5	.	TGCGCCAGCAGCTTGAGTTTAGAGGGTCAGCCCCAGCATTTT	CASSLSLEGQPQHF
TRBV28	.	TRBJ2-3	TRBD1	TGTGCCAGCAGCCCAGACAGGGGAGTCGCAGATACGCAGTATTTT	CASSPDRGVADTQYF
TRBV6-6	few	TRBJ2-7	TRBD2	TGTGCCAGCAGTCCCGGGGACCCGGGAGGTCCCGAGCAGTACTTC	CASSPGDPGGPEQYF
TRBV23-1	.	TRBJ1-4	.	TGCGCCAGCAGTTCGGCTGAGGGGGGGAAATCTAATGAAAAACTGTTTTTT	CASSSAEGGKSNEKLFF
TRBV27	few	TRBJ1-1	.	TGTGCCAGCAGTCCGAGGGGGTTTACTCGCGCTGAAGCTTTCTTT	CASSPRGFTRAEAFF
TRBV2	.	TRBJ2-2	TRBD1	TGTGCCAGCAGTGGGTCAGGGGGCGCGCCCGGGGAGCTGTTTTTT	CASSGSGGAPGELFF
TRBV10-3	.	TRBJ1-2	TRBD1	TGTGCCATCAGTTTACAGGGGCGGGATGGCTACACCTTC	CAISLQGRDGYTF
TRBV18	.	TRBJ1-5	.	TGTGCCAGCTCCCCAGCGGCAGATAATCAGCCCCAGCATTTT	CASSPAADNQPQHF
TRBV4-2	.	TRBJ1-2	.	TGTGCCAGCAGCCAAGATTTCAGGGACTATGGCTACACCTTC	CASSQDFRDYGYTF
TRBV11-2	.	TRBJ2-7	.	TGTGCCAGCAGCTTAGTTCGGGGGACGGGCTACGAGCAGTACTTC	CASSLVRGTGYEQYF
TRBV19	.	TRBJ1-6	TRBD1	TGTGCCAGCAAAACGGGACAGGGATTTTATTCACCCCTCCACTTT	CASKTGQGFYSPLHF
TRBV19	once	TRBJ1-2	TRBD1	TGTGCCAGTAGGGAGCCGGACAGGGGGCTGCAATATGGCTACACCTTC	CASREPDRGLQYGYTF
TRBV6-5	.	TRBJ2-3	.	TGTGCCAGCAGTTACCTGGACGCCGGGGGAGATACGCAGTATTTT	CASSYLDAGGDTQYF
TRBV2	.	TRBJ1-1	.	TGTGCCAGCAATCAGGGTGGTACCACTGAAGCTTTCTTT	CASNQGGTTEAFF
TRBV7-2	.	TRBJ2-5	TRBD2	TGTGCCAGCGCCAGCGGGGGGTTCCAAGAGACCCAGTACTTC	CASASGGFQETQYF
TRBV5-1	.	TRBJ2-2	TRBD1	TGCGCCAGCAGATCCGGGACAGGCTCCGGGGAGCTGTTTTTT	CASRSGTGSGELFF
TRBV5-1	.	TRBJ2-3	.	TGCGCCAGCAGCTTGGTGGGCAGACGCACAGATACGCAGTATTTT	CASSLVGRRTDTQYF
TRBV5-4	.	TRBJ2-3	.	TGTGCCAGCAGCCAAGGGGGGGCTCGTCCAGATACGCAGTATTTT	CASSQGGARPDTQYF
TRBV28	.	TRBJ2-7	TRBD1	TGTGCCAGCAGTCTACCGGGACAGGGCTCATACGAGCAGTACTTC	CASSLPGQGSYEQYF
TRBV7-2	.	TRBJ1-4	.	TGTGCCAGCCGGAGGGGTTATAATGAAAAACTGTTTTTT	CASRRGYNEKLFF
TRBV2	.	TRBJ2-5	TRBD2	TGTGCCAGCAGTGAACGATCACTAGCGGCGGGGAAGACCCAGTACTTC	CASSERSLAAGKTQYF
TRBV27	.	TRBJ1-5	.	TGTGCCAGCAGTTATGCGGGACGCAATCAGCCCCAGCATTTT	CASSYAGRNQPQHF
TRBV5-8	.	TRBJ2-3	TRBD2	TGTGCCAGCAGCTTGGAAGTGCGGGGGAGCACAGATACGCAGTATTTT	CASSLEVRGSTDTQYF
TRBV7-9	.	TRBJ1-2	.	TGTGCCTGCCCGGGGGGGCGGTACGATGGCTACACCTTC	CACPGGRYDGYTF
TRBV5-1	.	TRBJ2-7	.	TGCGCCAGCAGCTTGGACGGTTCGAGCTCCTACGAGCAGTACTTC	CASSLDGSSSYEQYF
TRBV19	medium-sized	TRBJ1-2	.	TGTGCCAGTAGTACCGGGACAAAATATGGCTACACCTTC	CASSTGTKYGYTF
TRBV5-4	.	TRBJ1-3	.	TGTGCCAGCAGCTTGGAGGGGGGGGGCAGCTCTGGAAACACCATATATTTT	CASSLEGGGSSGNTIYF
TRBV30	.	TRBJ1-1	.	TGTGCCTGGGAACAGGGTCTGAACACTGAAGCTTTCTTT	CAWEQGLNTEAFF
TRBV3-1/TRBV3-2	.	TRBJ1-1	.	TGTGCCAGCAGAAACAGACAGCGGAACACTGAAGCTTTCTTT	CASRNRQRNTEAFF
TRBV7-9	.	TRBJ1-6	TRBD1	TGTGCCAGCAGCAAGACCGGGACAGAAAATAATTCACCCCTCCACTTT	CASSKTGTENNSPLHF
TRBV5-1	.	TRBJ2-5	TRBD2	TGCGCCAGCAGCCCCGGACTAGCGGGGGCGGGGGAGACCCAGTACTTC	CASSPGLAGAGETQYF
TRBV19	.	TRBJ1-5	.	TGTGCCAGTAGTACTCCCCGGGGGGCCCCACATCAGCCCCAGCATTTT	CASSTPRGAPHQPQHF
TRBV5-6	.	TRBJ2-5	TRBD1	TGTGCCAGCAGCTTTGGGACAGGGGGCGCGAAGACCCAGTACTTC	CASSFGTGGAKTQYF